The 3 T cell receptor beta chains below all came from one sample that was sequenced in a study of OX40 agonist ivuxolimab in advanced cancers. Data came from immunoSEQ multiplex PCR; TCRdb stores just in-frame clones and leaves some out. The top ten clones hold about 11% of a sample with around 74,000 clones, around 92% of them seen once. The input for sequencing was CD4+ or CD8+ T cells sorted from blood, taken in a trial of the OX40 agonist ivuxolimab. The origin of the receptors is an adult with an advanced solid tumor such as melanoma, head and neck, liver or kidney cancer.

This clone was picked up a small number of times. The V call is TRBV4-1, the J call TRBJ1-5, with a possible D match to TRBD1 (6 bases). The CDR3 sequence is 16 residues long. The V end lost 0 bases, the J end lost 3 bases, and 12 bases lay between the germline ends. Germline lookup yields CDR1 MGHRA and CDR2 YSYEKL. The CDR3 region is CASSQEGQGFNQPQHF. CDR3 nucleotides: TGCGCCAGCAGCCAAGAAGGGCAGGGGTTCAATCAGCCCCAGCATTTT.

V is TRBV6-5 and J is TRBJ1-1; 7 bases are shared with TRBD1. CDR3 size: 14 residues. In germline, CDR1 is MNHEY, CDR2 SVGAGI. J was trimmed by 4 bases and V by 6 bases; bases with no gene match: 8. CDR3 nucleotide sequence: TGTGCCAGCAGCCAGGGGGGGGGTCTCACTGAAGCTTTCTTT. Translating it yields CASSQGGGLTEAFF.

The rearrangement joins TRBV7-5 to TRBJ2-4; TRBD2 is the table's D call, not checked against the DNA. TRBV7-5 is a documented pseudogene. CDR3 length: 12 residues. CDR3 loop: CARSPYKNIQYF. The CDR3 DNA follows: TGTGCCAGAAGCCCGTACAAAAACATTCAGTACTTC.